These 30 T cell receptor beta chains came from one sample sequenced in a study of vaccination and CD4 T cells after COVID-19. Oncomine TCR Beta short-read sequencing was applied to DNA from cultured CD4+ T cells. In TCRdb, the PCR reads were re-called with MiXCR into one record per CDR3 protein. The data contain 10,000 or so distinct CDR3 sequences, approximately 80% of them singletons. The treatment is: approximately 11-day PBMC culture with coronavirus spike peptide pools or control peptides (ViraFEST assay). Their specific antigens are unknown. What was sequenced was CD4+ T cells from blood, cultured in vitro. Source of these receptors: a human donor who had recovered from COVID-19.

The J gene is TRBJ2-3, the V gene TRBV4-3, with TRBD2 matching 7 bases. Per the germline V gene, CDR1 is LGHNA and CDR2 is YSLEER. This CDR3 has 18 amino acids. The ends lost 2 bases at V and 2 bases at J; junction bases unmatched: 13. The CDR3 spells CASSQRPSGDPYTDTQYF. The CDR3, as DNA: TGCGCCAGCAGCCAAAGGCCTAGCGGAGACCCTTACACAGATACGCAGTATTTT.

This clonotype has more than one count but fewer than ten. CDR3 bases: TGTGCCAGCAAGAACAACCGGGACAGGGGAGATCAGCCCCAGCATTTT. Translated: CASKNNRDRGDQPQHF. The chain is built from TRBV6-2 or TRBV6-3 and TRBJ1-5; 10 nucleotides align to TRBD1. CDR3 length: 16 residues. V lost 7 bases, J lost 5 bases, and 11 bases stayed unmatched. Per the germline V gene, CDR1 is MNHEY and CDR2 is SVGEGT.

The chain couples TRBV28 to TRBJ1-1, with TRBD1 identical over 7 bases. The germline CDR1 and CDR2 sequences are MDHEN and SYDVKM. V trimming: 9 bases; J trimming: 3 bases; junction bases outside the gene matches: 4. The CDR3 contains 12 residues. The CDR3 protein is CASLRGDTEAFF. The CDR3, as DNA: TGTGCCAGTCTCAGGGGGGACACTGAAGCTTTCTTT.

V gene TRBV6-2 or TRBV6-3 combines with J gene TRBJ2-4; D is possibly TRBD2 (6 bases). V lost 6 bases, J lost 0 bases, and 9 bases lay in between. The CDR3 has 14 amino acids. Germline CDR1 and CDR2: MNHEY and SVGEGT. The CDR3 nucleotides are TGTGCCAGCAGGGGGGGACTAGCCAAAAACATTCAGTACTTC. The encoded protein is CASRGGLAKNIQYF.

CDR3 DNA sequence: TGTGCCAGCAGGCCCGGGGGGACCTCCAACTATGGCTACACCTTC. Translation gives CASRPGGTSNYGYTF. The chain has TRBV5-4 and TRBJ1-2; tentative D call: TRBD1 (5 bases). The V end lost 5 bases, the J end lost 2 bases, and 16 bases lay between the germline ends. The germline V gene encodes CDR1 SGHNT and CDR2 YYREEE (reference sequence). The CDR3 has 15 residues.

This clonotype has only a few counts. The rearrangement joins TRBV27 to TRBJ1-1; D uncertain. V lost 5 bases and J 0 bases, leaving 7 bases between the germline ends. CDR1 and CDR2 from the germline V gene are MNHEY and SMNVEV (reference sequence). There are 13 residues in the CDR3. Here the CDR3 DNA reads TGTGCCAGCAGTAGGCAAGTGAACACTGAAGCTTTCTTT. Protein product: CASSRQVNTEAFF.

The chain recombines TRBV25-1 with TRBJ1-4, with 7 bases matching TRBD1. V lost 3 bases to trimming and J lost 0 bases; unmatched junction nucleotides: 7. The CDR3 has 17 amino acids. Looked up from germline, CDR1 is MGHDK and CDR2 is SYGVNS. CDR3 bases: TGTGCCAGCAGTGACCAGGGGAGGGGGCCAACTAATGAAAAACTGTTTTTT. It codes for CASSDQGRGPTNEKLFF.

The chain is built from TRBV2 and TRBJ1-1, with D perhaps matching TRBD1 (5 bases). This CDR3 has 14 amino acids. V was cut by 8 bases and J by 1 base, with 14 bases left in between. From germline, CDR1 is SNHLY and CDR2 FYNNEI. This CDR3 is CASSQETPNTEAFF. DNA for the CDR3: TGTGCCAGCTCACAGGAGACGCCGAACACTGAAGCTTTCTTT.

The CDR3 DNA sequence: TGTGCCAGCAGCTTAGGACCCAGCCAAGAGACCCAGTACTTC. This sequence encodes CASSLGPSQETQYF. The rearrangement links TRBV7-2 to TRBJ2-5; D unclear. Trimming took off 1 base at V and 1 base at J, with 7 bases between the two ends. The CDR3 loop spans 14 amino acids. Germline assignment: CDR1 SGHTA and CDR2 FQGNSA.

V gene TRBV7-2 combines with J gene TRBJ1-5; no clear D gene. V lost 4 bases, J lost 11 bases, and 15 bases lay in between. Germline-derived CDR1 and CDR2 are SGHTA and FQGNSA. The CDR3 contains 13 residues. In DNA form, the CDR3 reads TGTGCCAGCAGCTCCCCCCCGGGTAGTGCCCAGCATTTT. It codes for CASSSPPGSAQHF.

This rearrangement joins TRBV6-2 or TRBV6-3 to TRBJ2-7, with 7 bases fitting TRBD2. In germline, CDR1 is MNHEY, CDR2 SVGEGT. There are 14 residues in the CDR3. Unmatched junction bases numbered 3, after V lost 4 bases and J lost 0 bases. CDR3 DNA: TGTGCCAGCAGTTGGGACTACGCCTCCTACGAGCAGTACTTC. Its protein is CASSWDYASYEQYF.

The chain carries TRBV27 and TRBJ1-2; 10 positions agree with TRBD1. V was pared by 5 bases and J by 8 bases, with 11 bases of the junction left unmatched. The germline CDR1 and CDR2 sequences are MNHEY and SMNVEV (reference sequence). The CDR3 extends over 15 amino acids. The CDR3 DNA sequence: TGTGCCAGCAGTCCCCGACAGGGGGCAGTTCCAGGCTACACCTTC. It specifies CASSPRQGAVPGYTF.

A note on this clonotype: An end of the junction differs from the germline gene, which may be a read error. V gene TRBV7-2 combines with J gene TRBJ1-5, with D tentatively TRBD1 (6 bases). Germline values: CDR1 SGHTA, CDR2 FQGNSA. The CDR3 is made up of 15 amino acids. The CDR3 spells CASSRNRANNQPQHF. The DNA for the CDR3 is TGCGCCAGCAGCCGGAACAGGGCTAACAATCAGCCCCAGCATTTT.

The V gene is TRBV2, the J gene TRBJ2-5; D might be TRBD1 or TRBD2, each matching 5 bases. Germline CDR1 reads SNHLY; CDR2 reads FYNNEI. V dropped 7 bases and J dropped 5 bases, with 17 bases sitting between them. The CDR3 has 14 residues. In nucleotides, the CDR3 is TGTGCCAGCAATCTGCTTGGGGGAGTGGAGACCCAGTACTTC. Its translation is CASNLLGGVETQYF.

This clonotype has only one observation. The chain has TRBV24-1 and TRBJ2-7; D tentatively reads TRBD1 or TRBD2 (6 bases each). Looked up from germline, CDR1 is KGHDR and CDR2 is SFDVKD. The CDR3 has 12 amino acids. The V end lost 9 bases, the J end lost 1 base, and 9 bases lay between the germline ends. CDR3 sequence reads: CATGGGSYEQYF. For the CDR3, the DNA is TGTGCCACCGGAGGGGGGTCCTACGAGCAGTACTTC.

V usage is TRBV19 and J usage is TRBJ2-3, with D possibly being TRBD1 or TRBD2 (5 bases each). Germline values: CDR1 LNHDA, CDR2 SQIVND (reference sequence). CDR3 length: 13 residues. Trimming cost V 3 bases and J 5 bases, with 9 bases left between them. DNA of the CDR3: TGTGCCAGTAGTATCGGGGCCCTAGATACGCAGTATTTT. Translating gives CASSIGALDTQYF.

This chain connects TRBV27 to TRBJ2-7; D gene uncertain. CDR1 and CDR2 (germline): MNHEY, SMNVEV (reference sequence). The germline V and J ends were trimmed by 3 bases and 0 bases, with 9 bases remaining between them. The CDR3 covers 14 residues. Here the CDR3 reads CASSLYGSSYEQYF. Here the CDR3 DNA reads TGTGCCAGCAGTTTGTACGGAAGCTCCTACGAGCAGTACTTC.

There are a few counts of this clonotype. The genes are TRBV11-3 and TRBJ1-5, with D possibly matching TRBD1 (5 bases). V was trimmed by 8 bases and J by 2 bases, leaving 16 bases between them. This CDR3 comprises 15 residues. CDR1 is SGHNT, CDR2 YENEEA, per germline. The CDR3 here is CASPRVRGGNQPQHF. The CDR3 DNA is TGTGCCAGCCCAAGGGTCCGGGGCGGCAATCAGCCCCAGCATTTT.

This sequence joins TRBV6-1 and TRBJ2-5; 11 bases map to TRBD2. CDR3 length equals 15 residues. The V and J ends lost 8 bases and 5 bases, in that order; junction bases with no gene match: 10. Germline V gene data show CDR1 as MNHNS and CDR2 as SASEGT. CDR3 sequence: CASALLAGVAETQYF. The CDR3 bases are TGTGCCAGCGCGCTACTAGCGGGAGTTGCTGAGACCCAGTACTTC.

This clonotype was detected only a few times. The chain combines TRBV15 with TRBJ2-7; 9 bases align to TRBD1. The CDR3 length is 15 residues. Germline V CDR1 and CDR2: LNHNV, YYDKDF (reference sequence). The trim removed 4 bases at V and 4 bases at J, leaving 8 bases unmatched. The CDR3 region has the DNA TGTGCCACCAGCAAAACAGGGGGCTTAAGGTACGAGCAGTACTTC. Its protein product is CATSKTGGLRYEQYF.

The chain has TRBV30 and TRBJ1-1; D not resolved. With 2 bases removed from V and 0 bases from J, the gap between germline ends came to 13 bases. The CDR3 covers 15 residues. Germline V gives CDR1 GTSNPN, CDR2 SVGIG (reference sequence). The CDR3 spells CAWSHQAYMNTEAFF. The CDR3 DNA reads as TGTGCCTGGAGTCACCAGGCTTACATGAACACTGAAGCTTTCTTT.

This chain links TRBV7-9 with TRBJ1-1; 7 bases agree with TRBD1. Germline values: CDR1 SEHNR, CDR2 FQNEAQ (reference sequence). The length of the CDR3 is 15 residues. V trimming: 4 bases; J trimming: 1 base; junction bases outside the gene matches: 6. For the CDR3, the DNA is TGTGCCAGCAGCTCCGTAGGGGGCGAGAACACTGAAGCTTTCTTT. Protein sequence: CASSSVGGENTEAFF.

This chain connects TRBV7-2 to TRBJ2-1; TRBD1 matches at 7 bases. This CDR3 is 16 amino acids long. The V gene end was trimmed by 3 bases and the J gene end by 4 bases; junction bases not matched to a gene: 9. CDR1 is SGHTA, CDR2 FQGNSA, per germline. The CDR3: CASSFPLGQPYNEQFF. CDR3 coding DNA: TGTGCCAGCAGCTTTCCTTTGGGACAGCCATACAATGAGCAGTTCTTC.

This rearrangement joins TRBV6-1 to TRBJ1-1; a weak D match, TRBD1 (5 bases). The CDR3 length is 12 residues. Germline CDR1 and CDR2: MNHNS and SASEGT. Trimming removed 7 bases at V and 6 bases at J, with 12 bases between. Here the CDR3 DNA reads TGTGCCAGCACCGGGGCGAGGGCTGAAGCTTTCTTT. Translation: CASTGARAEAFF.

This chain links TRBV15 with TRBJ2-3; TRBD2 agrees at 8 bases. Germline CDR1 and CDR2: LNHNV and YYDKDF (reference sequence). J was trimmed by 6 bases and V by 8 bases; bases with no gene match: 10. The CDR3 spans 14 residues. The DNA for the CDR3 is TGTGCCACCGGACGCGGGGGGTGGGTTGATACGCAGTATTTT. Translation gives CATGRGGWVDTQYF. Full variable domain (outside the CDR3, taken from reference TRBV15 and TRBJ2-3): DAMVIQNPRYQVTQFGKPVTLSCSQTLNHNVMYWYQQKSSQAPKLLFHYYDKDFNNEADTPDNFQSRRPNTSFCFLDIRSPGLGDTAMYLCATGRGGWVDTQYFGPGTRLTVL.

The chain links TRBV20-1 to TRBJ1-1; D gene uncertain. The CDR3 is 13 amino acids. V was shortened by 0 bases and J by 10 bases, with 15 bases between the two germline ends. Per the germline V gene, CDR1 is DFQATT and CDR2 is SNEGSKA (reference sequence). The CDR3, as DNA: TGCAGTGCTAGAGATTGGGCGTCCCTCGGAGCTTTCTTT. Residues: CSARDWASLGAFF.

As to this clonotype: Its ends do not fully match the called genes, so a read error is possible. The rearrangement uses TRBV7-7 and TRBJ2-5, with 7 bases fitting TRBD1. The germline V gene has CDR1 SSHAT and CDR2 FNYEAQ (reference sequence). This CDR3 comprises 18 residues. DNA for the CDR3: TGTGCTAGCAGCCGGGGCCCGTTCGGAACAGGGGATGATGAGACCCAGTACTTC. Translated, it gives CASSRGPFGTGDDETQYF.

This rearrangement joins TRBV24-1 to TRBJ1-5; D perhaps matches TRBD1 (5 bases). CDR1 and CDR2 from the germline V gene are KGHDR and SFDVKD. The CDR3 loop spans 14 amino acids. Trimming shortened V by 4 bases and J by 5 bases, and 11 bases separated the two germline ends. DNA of the CDR3: TGTGCCACCAGTGACCCTGGGGCCCATCAGCCCCAGCATTTT. Amino acid sequence: CATSDPGAHQPQHF.

The rearrangement uses TRBV28 and TRBJ1-4; D uncertain. This CDR3 comprises 14 residues. Between the trimmed V and J ends, which lost 6 bases and 4 bases, there was a span of 12 bases. Germline V gene lookup returns CDR1 MDHEN and CDR2 SYDVKM. The CDR3: CASRVGRLNEKLFF. CDR3 bases: TGTGCCAGCAGGGTAGGACGGCTTAATGAAAAACTGTTTTTT.

This clonotype appeared once. The chain links TRBV20-1 to TRBJ2-4; 12 bases match TRBD1. This CDR3 contains 17 residues. The J segment lost 7 bases and the V segment lost 3 bases, leaving 13 bases of the junction unmatched. Germline CDR1 DFQATT, CDR2 SNEGSKA (reference sequence). The CDR3 protein is CSARGPWDRGLRNIQYF. For the CDR3, the DNA is TGCAGTGCTAGGGGGCCTTGGGACAGGGGGCTAAGGAACATTCAGTACTTC.